This TCR beta chain came from a study of blood T cell repertoires in COVID-19. The wider study: PBMCs, B-cell-depleted T cells, or T cells were the source of the cDNA or gDNA that made up the material.

Germline values: CDR1 MNHEY, CDR2 SMNVEV (reference sequence). The CDR3 runs to 18 residues. V lost 0 bases and J lost 4, with 21 bases in between. Authors' processing steps: Nucleated cell number was recorded as an estimate derived from reference gene primer amplification. Assay: immunoSEQ multiplex PCR; the TCRdb copy retains only in-frame clones and omits some. That table supplies the V and J calls and clone size; D and trimming were determined from the DNA. The table has around 70,000 clones, approximately 90% seen once. The chain carries TRBV27 and TRBJ1-2; D remains unclear. This TCR came from a man aged 55-75 years with acute or convalescent COVID-19. Material for sequencing was peripheral blood. CDR3 loop: CASSLSPTDLRSGYGYTF. The DNA of the CDR3 is TGTGCCAGCAGTTTATCTCCTACCGACCTGAGGTCGGGCTATGGCTACACCTTC.